This T cell receptor (beta chain) was found in a study of technical replicates of blood from a handful of donors. The CDR3 is 14 amino acids. J was trimmed by 4 bases and V by 6 bases; bases with no gene match: 6. CDR1 and CDR2 from the germline V gene are LNHDA and SQIVND (reference sequence). Some clones are missing from TCRdb's copy, which holds only in-frame ones; the method was immunoSEQ multiplex PCR. Seen here are just over 80,000 clones, about 96% observed once, and the top ten hold about 0.33%. The sequenced sample consisted of T cells isolated from PBMCs. The TCR was taken from a human donor in good health. The chain joins TRBV19 to TRBJ1-5; 7 bases agree with TRBD1. The CDR3 region is CASRASGGNQPQHF. CDR3 nucleotide sequence: TGTGCCAGTAGGGCTTCAGGGGGGAATCAGCCCCAGCATTTT. The whole variable domain, filled in from reference TRBV19 and TRBJ1-5, reads DGGITQSPKYLFRKEGQNVTLSCEQNLNHDAMYWYRQDPGQGLRLIYYSQIVNDFQKGDIAEGYSVSREKKESFPLTVTSAQKNPTAFYLCASRASGGNQPQHFGDGTRLSIL.